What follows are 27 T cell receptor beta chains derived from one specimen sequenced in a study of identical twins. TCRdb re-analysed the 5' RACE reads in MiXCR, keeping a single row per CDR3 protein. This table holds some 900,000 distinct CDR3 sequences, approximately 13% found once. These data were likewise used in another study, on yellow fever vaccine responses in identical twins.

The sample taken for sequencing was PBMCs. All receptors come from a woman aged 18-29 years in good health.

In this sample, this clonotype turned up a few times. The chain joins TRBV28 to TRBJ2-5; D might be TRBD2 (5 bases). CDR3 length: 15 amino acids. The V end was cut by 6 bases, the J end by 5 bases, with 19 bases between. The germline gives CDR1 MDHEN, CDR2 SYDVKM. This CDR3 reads CASRPVGLTGETQYF. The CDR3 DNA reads TGTGCCAGCAGGCCGGTGGGCCTAACGGGGGAGACCCAGTACTTC.

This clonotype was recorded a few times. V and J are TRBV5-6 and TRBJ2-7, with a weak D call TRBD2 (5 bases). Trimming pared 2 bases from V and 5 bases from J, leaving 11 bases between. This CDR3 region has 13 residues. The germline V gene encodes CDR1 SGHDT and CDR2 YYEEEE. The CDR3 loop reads CASSFARADEQYF. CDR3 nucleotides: TGTGCCAGCAGCTTCGCGAGGGCCGACGAGCAGTACTTC.

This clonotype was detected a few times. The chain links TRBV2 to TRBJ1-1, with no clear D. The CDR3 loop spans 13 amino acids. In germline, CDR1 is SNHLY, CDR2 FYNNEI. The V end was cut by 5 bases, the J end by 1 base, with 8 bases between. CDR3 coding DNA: TGTGCCAGCAGTAGGGAGGAGAACACTGAAGCTTTCTTT. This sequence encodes CASSREENTEAFF.

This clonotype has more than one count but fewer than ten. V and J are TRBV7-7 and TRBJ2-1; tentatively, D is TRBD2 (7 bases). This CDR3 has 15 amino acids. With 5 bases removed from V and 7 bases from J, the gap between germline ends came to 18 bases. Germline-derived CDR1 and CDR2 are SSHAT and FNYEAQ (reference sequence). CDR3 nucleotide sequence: TGTGCCAGCAGCCCTGTCTGGGGGGGCCGGAATGAGCAGTTCTTC. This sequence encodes CASSPVWGGRNEQFF.

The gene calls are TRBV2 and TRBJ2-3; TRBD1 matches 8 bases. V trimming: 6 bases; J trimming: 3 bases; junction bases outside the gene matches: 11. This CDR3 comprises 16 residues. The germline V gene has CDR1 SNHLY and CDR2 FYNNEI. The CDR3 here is CASSDGQGGRTDTQYF. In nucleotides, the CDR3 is TGTGCCAGCAGCGACGGACAGGGTGGTAGGACAGATACGCAGTATTTT. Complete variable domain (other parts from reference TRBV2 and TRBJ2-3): EPEVTQTPSHQVTQMGQEVILRCVPISNHLYFYWYRQILGQKVEFLVSFYNNEISEKSEIFDDQFSVERPDGSNFTLKIRSTKLEDSAMYFCASSDGQGGRTDTQYFGPGTRLTVL.

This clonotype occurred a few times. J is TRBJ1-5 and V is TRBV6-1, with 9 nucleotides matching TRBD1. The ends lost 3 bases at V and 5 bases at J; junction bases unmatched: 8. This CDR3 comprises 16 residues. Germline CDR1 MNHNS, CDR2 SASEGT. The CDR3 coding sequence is TGTGCCAGCAGTGAGGGAGATGGGACAGGGTATCAGCCCCAGCATTTT. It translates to CASSEGDGTGYQPQHF.

The CDR3 sequence is CASSLSTVGQYF. For the CDR3, the DNA is TGTGCCAGCAGTTTAAGTACGGTGGGGCAGTACTTC. The V call is TRBV12-3 or TRBV12-4, the J call TRBJ2-7; unclear D gene. The CDR3 has 12 residues. Trimming left V 2 bases short and J 9 bases short, with 11 bases between.

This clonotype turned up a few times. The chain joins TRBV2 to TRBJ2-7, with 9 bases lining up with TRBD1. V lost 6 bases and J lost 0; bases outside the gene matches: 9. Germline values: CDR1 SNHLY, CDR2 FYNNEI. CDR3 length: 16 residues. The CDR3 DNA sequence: TGTGCCAGCAGAGCTTACGGGACAGGGAACTCCTACGAGCAGTACTTC. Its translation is CASRAYGTGNSYEQYF.

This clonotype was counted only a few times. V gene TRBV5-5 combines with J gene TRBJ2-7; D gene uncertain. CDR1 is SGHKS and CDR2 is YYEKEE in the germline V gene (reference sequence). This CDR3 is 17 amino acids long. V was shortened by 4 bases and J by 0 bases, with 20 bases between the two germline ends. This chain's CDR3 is CASSPSRLTLSSYEQYF. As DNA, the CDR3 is TGTGCCAGCAGCCCCAGTCGTCTCACATTATCCTCCTACGAGCAGTACTTC.

CDR3 coding DNA: TGTGCCAGCAGCTTGGGGGGGGCCAGGTGGAATGAGCAGTTCTTC. The encoded protein is CASSLGGARWNEQFF. The chain is built from TRBV7-6 and TRBJ2-1; weak D call: TRBD2 (7 bases). The CDR3 extends over 15 amino acids. Trimming shortened V by 3 bases and J by 7 bases, and 16 bases separated the two germline ends. Germline V lookup: CDR1 SGHVS, CDR2 FNYEAQ.

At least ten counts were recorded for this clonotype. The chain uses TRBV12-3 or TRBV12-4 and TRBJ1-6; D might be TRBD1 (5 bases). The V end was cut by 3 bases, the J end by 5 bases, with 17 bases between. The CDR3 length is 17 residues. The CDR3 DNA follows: TGTGCCAGCAGTTTCCGTGTGGGGGGAGAGAATAATTCACCCCTCCACTTT. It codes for CASSFRVGGENNSPLHF.

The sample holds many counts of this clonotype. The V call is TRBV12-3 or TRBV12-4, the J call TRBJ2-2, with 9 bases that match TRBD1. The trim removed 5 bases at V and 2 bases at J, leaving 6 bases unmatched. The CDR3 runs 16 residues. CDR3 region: CASSLRQGGNTGELFF. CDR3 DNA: TGTGCCAGCAGTCTTCGACAGGGGGGTAACACCGGGGAGCTGTTTTTT.

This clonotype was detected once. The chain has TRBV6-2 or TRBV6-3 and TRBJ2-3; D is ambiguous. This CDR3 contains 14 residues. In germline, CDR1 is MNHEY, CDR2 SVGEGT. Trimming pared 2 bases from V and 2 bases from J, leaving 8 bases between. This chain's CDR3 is CASSYVGHTDTQYF. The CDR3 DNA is TGTGCCAGCAGTTACGTCGGCCACACAGATACGCAGTATTTT.

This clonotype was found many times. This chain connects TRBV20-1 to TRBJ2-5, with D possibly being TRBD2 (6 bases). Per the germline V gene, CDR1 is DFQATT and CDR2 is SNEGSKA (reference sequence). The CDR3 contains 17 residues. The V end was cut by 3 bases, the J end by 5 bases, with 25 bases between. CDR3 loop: CSASPTFGTWGSETQYF. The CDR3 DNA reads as TGCAGTGCTAGTCCAACGTTTGGGACTTGGGGATCCGAGACCCAGTACTTC.

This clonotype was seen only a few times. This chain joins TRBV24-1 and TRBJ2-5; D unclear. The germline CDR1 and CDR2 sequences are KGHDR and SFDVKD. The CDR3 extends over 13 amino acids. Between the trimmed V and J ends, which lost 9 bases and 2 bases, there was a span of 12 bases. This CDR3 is CATGRGSQETQYF. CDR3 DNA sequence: TGTGCCACCGGCAGAGGATCGCAAGAGACCCAGTACTTC.

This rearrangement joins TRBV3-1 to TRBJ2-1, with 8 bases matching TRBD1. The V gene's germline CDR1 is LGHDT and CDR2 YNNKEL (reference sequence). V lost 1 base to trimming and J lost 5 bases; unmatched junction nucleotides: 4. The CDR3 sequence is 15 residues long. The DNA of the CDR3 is TGTGCCAGCAGCCAAGGGGGACAGGCTAACAATGAGCAGTTCTTC. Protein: CASSQGGQANNEQFF.

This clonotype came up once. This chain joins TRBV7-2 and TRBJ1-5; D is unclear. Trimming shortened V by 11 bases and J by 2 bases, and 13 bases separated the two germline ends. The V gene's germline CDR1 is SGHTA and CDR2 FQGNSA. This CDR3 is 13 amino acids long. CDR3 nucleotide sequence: TGTGCCGGAGGCGGCGTGGGCAATCAGCCCCAGCATTTT. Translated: CAGGGVGNQPQHF.

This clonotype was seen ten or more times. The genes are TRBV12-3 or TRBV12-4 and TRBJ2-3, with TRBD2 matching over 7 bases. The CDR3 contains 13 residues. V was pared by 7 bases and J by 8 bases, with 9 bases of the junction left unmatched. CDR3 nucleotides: TGTGCCAGCACCTCCACTAGCGTTGGTACGCAGTATTTT. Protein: CASTSTSVGTQYF.

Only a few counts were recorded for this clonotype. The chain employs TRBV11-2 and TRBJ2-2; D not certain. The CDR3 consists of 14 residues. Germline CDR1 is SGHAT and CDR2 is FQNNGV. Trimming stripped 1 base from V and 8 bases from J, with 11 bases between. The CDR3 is CASSLGVGLGELFF. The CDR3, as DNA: TGTGCCAGCAGCTTAGGGGTTGGCCTAGGGGAGCTGTTTTTT.

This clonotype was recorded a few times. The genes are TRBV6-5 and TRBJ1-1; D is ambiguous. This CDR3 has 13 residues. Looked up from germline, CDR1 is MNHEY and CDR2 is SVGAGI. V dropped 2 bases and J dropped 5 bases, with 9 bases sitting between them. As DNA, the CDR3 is TGTGCCAGCAGTTACAGGCTAGGGACTGAAGCTTTCTTT. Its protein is CASSYRLGTEAFF.

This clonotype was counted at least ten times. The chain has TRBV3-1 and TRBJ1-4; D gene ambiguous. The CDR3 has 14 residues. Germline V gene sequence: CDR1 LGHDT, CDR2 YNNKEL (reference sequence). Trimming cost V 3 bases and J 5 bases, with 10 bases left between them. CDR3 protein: CASSHLQKNEKLFF. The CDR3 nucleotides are TGTGCCAGCAGCCATTTACAGAAAAATGAAAAACTGTTTTTT.

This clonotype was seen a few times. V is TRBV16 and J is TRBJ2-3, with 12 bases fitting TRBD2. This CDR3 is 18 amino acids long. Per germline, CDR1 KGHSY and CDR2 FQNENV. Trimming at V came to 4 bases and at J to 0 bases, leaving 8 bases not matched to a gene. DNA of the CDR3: TGTGCCAGCAGCCCCACTAGCGGGGGGCCAGAGAGCACAGATACGCAGTATTTT. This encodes CASSPTSGGPESTDTQYF.

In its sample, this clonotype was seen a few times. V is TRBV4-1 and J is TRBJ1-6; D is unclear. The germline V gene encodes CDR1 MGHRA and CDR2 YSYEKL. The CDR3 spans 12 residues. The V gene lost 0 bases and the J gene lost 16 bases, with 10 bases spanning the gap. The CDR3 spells CASSQDYSSLHF. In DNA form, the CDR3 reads TGCGCCAGCAGCCAAGATTATTCCTCTCTCCACTTT.

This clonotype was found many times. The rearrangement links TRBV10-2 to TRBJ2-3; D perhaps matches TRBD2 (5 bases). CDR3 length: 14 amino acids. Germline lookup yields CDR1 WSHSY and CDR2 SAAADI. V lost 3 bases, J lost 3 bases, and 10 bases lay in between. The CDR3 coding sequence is TGCGCCAGCAGTGATAGCGCTCAGACAGATACGCAGTATTTT. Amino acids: CASSDSAQTDTQYF.

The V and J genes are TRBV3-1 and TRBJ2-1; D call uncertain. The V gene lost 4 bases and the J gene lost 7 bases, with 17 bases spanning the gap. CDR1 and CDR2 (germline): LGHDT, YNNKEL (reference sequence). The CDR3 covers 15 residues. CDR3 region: CASSPAFTLGNEQFF. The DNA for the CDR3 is TGTGCCAGCAGCCCCGCCTTCACTCTGGGGAATGAGCAGTTCTTC.

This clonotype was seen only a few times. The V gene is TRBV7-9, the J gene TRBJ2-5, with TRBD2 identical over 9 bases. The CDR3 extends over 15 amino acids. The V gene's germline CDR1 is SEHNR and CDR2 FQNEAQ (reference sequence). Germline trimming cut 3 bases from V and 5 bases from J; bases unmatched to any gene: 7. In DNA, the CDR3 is TGTGCCAGCAGCTTTGCGGGGGGGCCCTTGGAGACCCAGTACTTC. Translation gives CASSFAGGPLETQYF.

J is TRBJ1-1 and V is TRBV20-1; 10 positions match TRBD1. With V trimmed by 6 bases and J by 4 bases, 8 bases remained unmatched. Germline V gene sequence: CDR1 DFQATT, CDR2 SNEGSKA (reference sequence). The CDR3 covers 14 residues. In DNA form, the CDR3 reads TGCAGTGCCCCCGGGGACAGGGGAGGCACTGAAGCTTTCTTT. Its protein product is CSAPGDRGGTEAFF.